The 32 T cell receptor beta chains reported below all come from one sample, sequenced in a study of blood T cells in healthy people across ages. A sample-barcoded 5' primer and a J-beta primer mix were used in a second PCR of roughly 6 to 12 cycles. TCRdb ran MiXCR on the 5' RACE reads and lists one entry per CDR3 protein. The sample consists of 800,000 to 950,000 distinct CDR3 sequences, 35% to 40% of them appearing once. The source material was blood. The receptors were sampled from a young man in good health.

This clonotype came up a few times. This chain joins TRBV4-3 and TRBJ2-3; tentative D call: TRBD1 (6 bases). The V gene's germline CDR1 is LGHNA and CDR2 YSLEER. V dropped 0 bases and J dropped 0 bases, with 10 bases sitting between them. The CDR3 has 16 residues. This CDR3 is CASSQDRGVSTDTQYF. The DNA of the CDR3 is TGCGCCAGCAGCCAAGACAGGGGAGTGAGCACAGATACGCAGTATTTT.

This clonotype was counted between two and nine times. The chain combines TRBV3-1 with TRBJ2-3; the match to TRBD1 covers 8 bases. The CDR3 covers 15 residues. The V gene end was trimmed by 4 bases and the J gene end by 1 base; junction bases not matched to a gene: 4. Germline V CDR1 and CDR2: LGHDT, YNNKEL (reference sequence). The CDR3 sequence: CASSPDRDGTDTQYF. The CDR3 DNA reads as TGTGCCAGCAGCCCGGACAGGGACGGCACAGATACGCAGTATTTT.

The J gene is TRBJ2-3, the V gene TRBV5-5, with D maybe TRBD1 (5 bases). This CDR3 comprises 15 residues. The ends were cut back, 2 bases at V and 0 bases at J, with 10 bases in the middle. Germline V lookup: CDR1 SGHKS, CDR2 YYEKEE (reference sequence). CDR3 protein: CASSFPRASTDTQYF. CDR3 sequence (DNA): TGTGCCAGCAGCTTCCCCAGGGCGAGCACAGATACGCAGTATTTT. Looking up the rest from reference TRBV5-5 and TRBJ2-3 gives the full variable domain: DAGVTQSPTHLIKTRGQQVTLRCSPISGHKSVSWYQQVLGQGPQFIFQYYEKEERGRGNFPDRFSARQFPNYSSELNVNALLLGDSALYLCASSFPRASTDTQYFGPGTRLTVL.

The V and J genes are TRBV20-1 and TRBJ2-3; 7 bases fit TRBD1. The CDR3 loop spans 14 amino acids. The V and J ends lost 6 bases and 0 bases, in that order; junction bases with no gene match: 6. Germline assignment: CDR1 DFQATT and CDR2 SNEGSKA (reference sequence). DNA of the CDR3: TGCAGTGCCCTGGGACAGACCAGCACAGATACGCAGTATTTT. Protein: CSALGQTSTDTQYF.

This clonotype turned up a few times. The gene calls are TRBV12-3 or TRBV12-4 and TRBJ1-2; D remains ambiguous. The CDR3 is made up of 13 amino acids. The V and J ends lost 6 bases and 5 bases respectively, with 13 bases between them. CDR3 bases: TGTGCCAGCAGCCTACAAGCGGAATATGGCTACACCTTC. It yields the protein CASSLQAEYGYTF.

Ten or more counts support this clonotype. The chain is built from TRBV9 and TRBJ2-5; 7 bases map to TRBD2. The DNA end is more similar to TRBJ2-7, so the J call may be wrong. There are 12 residues in the CDR3. The germline V gene encodes CDR1 SGDLS and CDR2 YYNGEE. Here the CDR3 reads CASSPGRSEQYF. The CDR3 DNA reads as TGTGCCAGCAGCCCCGGGAGGAGCGAGCAGTACTTC.

This clonotype appeared a single time. The chain links TRBV13 to TRBJ2-2, with 11 nucleotides matching TRBD1. The junction had 18 bases not matched to a gene; V was cut back by 5 bases and J by 7 bases. The CDR3 spans 19 residues. Germline CDR1 reads PRHDT; CDR2 reads FYEKMQ (reference sequence). As DNA, the CDR3 is TGTGCCAGCAGCCTCGGACAGGGGGCAAAAAGTTACCCAAACGGGGAGCTGTTTTTT. This encodes CASSLGQGAKSYPNGELFF.

The chain recombines TRBV4-3 with TRBJ1-4; the D gene is possibly TRBD1 (5 bases). The germline V gene has CDR1 LGHNA and CDR2 YSLEER. The V and J ends lost 0 bases and 8 bases respectively, with 19 bases between them. There are 17 residues in the CDR3. The CDR3 protein is CASSQEYFGGANEKLFF. The CDR3 bases are TGCGCCAGCAGCCAAGAATACTTCGGAGGGGCGAACGAAAAACTGTTTTTT.

V gene TRBV2 combines with J gene TRBJ1-1; TRBD1 matches at 7 bases. The germline V gene has CDR1 SNHLY and CDR2 FYNNEI. CDR3 length: 13 amino acids. With 7 bases clipped from V and 1 base from J, the junction kept 3 bases outside the gene matches. The DNA for the CDR3 is TGTGCCAGCAAGGGACAGAGGAACACTGAAGCTTTCTTT. Translating gives CASKGQRNTEAFF.

This clonotype was counted many times. The chain uses TRBV10-3 and TRBJ2-7; the match to TRBD1 covers 11 bases. The V segment lost 4 bases and the J segment 6 bases; nucleotides outside the gene matches: 2. CDR3 length equals 13 residues. Per the germline V gene, CDR1 is ENHRY and CDR2 is SYGVKD. The CDR3 DNA reads TGTGCCATCAGTGTAGGGACAGGGGGCGAGCAGTACTTC. It encodes CAISVGTGGEQYF.

The chain recombines TRBV12-3 or TRBV12-4 with TRBJ2-1; TRBD2 matches 7 bases. The CDR3 runs 16 residues. Trimming removed 5 bases from V and 4 bases from J; junction bases left unmatched: 11. Written as DNA, the CDR3 is TGTGCCAGCAGTCCCTCGCGTGGCGGGGGATACAATGAGCAGTTCTTC. It codes for CASSPSRGGGYNEQFF.

Points on this clonotype: A read error may produce the germline difference seen at one junction end. This sequence joins TRBV12-3 or TRBV12-4 and TRBJ1-1; TRBD1 is a possible D gene (6 bases). The CDR3 extends over 15 amino acids. The CDR3 coding sequence is TGTGCCAGCAGTCTAGCGGGGGGGGCGGGCACTGAAGCTTTCTTT. Translated: CASSLAGGAGTEAFF.

On this clonotype: One junction end does not reproduce the germline sequence, and a read error may be involved. J is TRBJ2-5 and V is TRBV4-3; TRBD1 might be the D (6 bases). The CDR3 runs 13 residues. From germline, CDR1 is LGHNA and CDR2 YSLEER. The CDR3 DNA sequence: TGCGCCTGCAGCCAAGGACAGAAGAATGAGCAGTACTTC. This encodes CACSQGQKNEQYF.

This clonotype was seen repeatedly, ten times or more. This chain links TRBV25-1 with TRBJ2-7; D ambiguous. Germline V gives CDR1 MGHDK, CDR2 SYGVNS. V was pared by 3 bases and J by 3 bases, with 12 bases between. This CDR3 is built from 14 residues. The CDR3 protein is CASSDGAVNYEQYF. The CDR3 DNA reads TGTGCCAGCAGTGATGGCGCAGTTAACTACGAGCAGTACTTC.

This clonotype has a handful of counts. The chain is built from TRBV7-9 and TRBJ2-1; D gene uncertain. Trimming shortened V by 11 bases and J by 6 bases, and 5 bases separated the two germline ends. This CDR3 spans 9 amino acids. In germline, CDR1 is SEHNR, CDR2 FQNEAQ (reference sequence). The CDR3 DNA sequence: TGTGCCGGCGGCAATGAGCAGTTCTTC. It encodes CAGGNEQFF.

This clonotype came up many times. The chain recombines TRBV7-8 with TRBJ1-1, with 9 bases aligning to TRBD1. Germline CDR1 reads SGHVS; CDR2 reads FQNEAQ. The CDR3 length is 15 residues. The V and J ends lost 5 bases and 4 bases, in that order; junction bases with no gene match: 8. The CDR3 spells CASSPRQGEGTEAFF. The CDR3 DNA sequence: TGTGCCAGCAGCCCACGACAGGGGGAGGGCACTGAAGCTTTCTTT.

This clonotype was observed many times. The genes are TRBV3-1 and TRBJ2-1; D call uncertain. The CDR3 totals 15 residues. The germline V gene has CDR1 LGHDT and CDR2 YNNKEL (reference sequence). Between the trimmed V and J ends, which lost 1 base and 5 bases, there was a span of 12 bases. The DNA of the CDR3 is TGTGCCAGCAGCCAAGTTTCAACAGCTGACAATGAGCAGTTCTTC. As protein: CASSQVSTADNEQFF.

This sequence joins TRBV20-1 and TRBJ2-1; 8 bases fit TRBD2. Per germline, CDR1 DFQATT and CDR2 SNEGSKA (reference sequence). J lost 6 bases, V lost 3 bases, and 7 bases had no gene match. CDR3 length equals 14 residues. The CDR3 sequence: CSARAGGRSNEQFF. CDR3 bases: TGCAGTGCTAGGGCGGGGGGAAGAAGCAATGAGCAGTTCTTC.

Ten or more counts support this clonotype. V is TRBV20-1 and J is TRBJ2-7, with D maybe TRBD2 (5 bases). CDR1 and CDR2 from the germline V gene are DFQATT and SNEGSKA (reference sequence). The CDR3 has 11 amino acids. With 3 bases removed from V and 5 bases from J, the gap between germline ends came to 8 bases. The CDR3 DNA sequence: TGCAGTGCTAGGTCCGGGGACGAGCAGTACTTC. Its protein is CSARSGDEQYF.

This clonotype was counted a single time. The chain carries TRBV7-2 and TRBJ2-5; 7 nucleotides match TRBD2. V gave up 3 bases and J gave up 11 bases; unmatched junction bases: 15. Germline V lookup: CDR1 SGHTA, CDR2 FQGNSA. This CDR3 region has 15 residues. CDR3 region: CASSLTSLLYNEQYF. For the CDR3, the DNA is TGTGCCAGCAGCTTGACTAGCCTCCTCTACAATGAGCAGTACTTC.

This clonotype was recorded a few times. This chain joins TRBV5-5 and TRBJ2-3; D may be TRBD1 (6 bases). The V gene lost 4 bases and the J gene lost 2 bases, with 17 bases spanning the gap. The CDR3 is 16 residues long. Germline loops: CDR1 SGHKS, CDR2 YYEKEE (reference sequence). Here the CDR3 DNA reads TGTGCCAGCAGCCTCCTCCGGACAGTTTACACAGATACGCAGTATTTT. Amino acids: CASSLLRTVYTDTQYF.

The DNA of the CDR3 is TGTGCCAGCAGCACCGGGACAGTACCGTACTTC. This encodes CASSTGTVPYF. This chain connects TRBV12-3 or TRBV12-4 to TRBJ2-5; 7 nucleotides align to TRBD1. J lost 13 bases, V lost 6 bases, and 8 bases had no gene match. The CDR3 extends over 11 amino acids.

The rearrangement uses TRBV19 and TRBJ1-1; TRBD1 is a possible D gene (5 bases). Trimming pared 5 bases from V and 8 bases from J, leaving 18 bases between. Germline V gives CDR1 LNHDA, CDR2 SQIVND (reference sequence). The CDR3 contains 14 residues. The DNA of the CDR3 is TGTGCCAGTAGTCCGACACAGGTCACCTTAGAAGCTTTCTTT. It yields the protein CASSPTQVTLEAFF.

V gene TRBV15 combines with J gene TRBJ2-1, with TRBD1 identical over 7 bases. The germline CDR1 and CDR2 sequences are LNHNV and YYDKDF (reference sequence). The junction had 10 bases not matched to a gene; V was cut back by 1 base and J by 7 bases. The CDR3 length is 16 residues. The CDR3 DNA is TGTGCCACCAGCAGAGCAACAGGGGCCCCTGGGAATGAGCAGTTCTTC. Its protein product is CATSRATGAPGNEQFF.

The V gene is TRBV4-1, the J gene TRBJ2-2; D perhaps matches TRBD1 (5 bases). V lost 4 bases, J lost 7 bases, and 10 bases lay in between. Looked up from germline, CDR1 is MGHRA and CDR2 is YSYEKL. CDR3 size: 13 residues. In nucleotides, the CDR3 is TGCGCCAGCAGCCTCCAAGGGGACGGGGAGCTGTTTTTT. The encoded protein is CASSLQGDGELFF.

The genes are TRBV4-1 and TRBJ1-1; D possibly corresponds to TRBD1 (6 bases). V dropped 1 base and J dropped 0 bases, with 12 bases sitting between them. The CDR3 is 16 amino acids. CDR1 and CDR2 (germline): MGHRA, YSYEKL. This CDR3 reads CASSQGTGQMNTEAFF. The CDR3 DNA sequence: TGCGCCAGCAGCCAAGGTACAGGGCAAATGAACACTGAAGCTTTCTTT.

The chain combines TRBV27 with TRBJ2-1; D unresolved. This CDR3 spans 13 amino acids. V was shortened by 4 bases and J by 3 bases, with 7 bases between the two germline ends. Germline V gene lookup returns CDR1 MNHEY and CDR2 SMNVEV (reference sequence). The CDR3 DNA reads TGTGCCAGCAGTTCCCAACACTACAATGAGCAGTTCTTC. Protein: CASSSQHYNEQFF.

On this clonotype: The junction shows a germline mismatch at one end, possibly a read error. The chain couples TRBV29-1 to TRBJ2-7; 10 bases line up with TRBD1. This CDR3 has 13 residues. Germline assignment: CDR1 SQVTM and CDR2 ANQGSEA. The CDR3 DNA sequence: TGCTGCGTTACACTGACAGGGGGCGATGAGCAGTACTTC. Its translation: CCVTLTGGDEQYF.

The CDR3 region is CASSLVGPKGIDGYTF. The CDR3 bases are TGCGCCAGCAGCTTGGTGGGCCCGAAGGGCATCGATGGCTACACCTTC. The chain links TRBV5-1 to TRBJ1-2; D is unresolved. The CDR3 loop spans 16 amino acids. Germline CDR1 and CDR2: SGHRS and YFSETQ. The V end was cut by 0 bases, the J end by 6 bases, with 18 bases between. The full variable domain, rest sourced from reference TRBV5-1 and TRBJ1-2, is KAGVTQTPRYLIKTRGQQVTLSCSPISGHRSVSWYQQTPGQGLQFLFEYFSETQRNKGNFPGRFSGRQFSNSRSEMNVSTLELGDSALYLCASSLVGPKGIDGYTFGSGTRLTVV.

This clonotype was observed many times. The gene calls are TRBV20-1 and TRBJ2-1, with 12 bases fitting TRBD2. The CDR3 consists of 15 residues. The V gene's germline CDR1 is DFQATT and CDR2 SNEGSKA (reference sequence). Trimming cost V 3 bases and J 8 bases; bases outside gene matches: 8. CDR3 nucleotide sequence: TGCAGTGCTAGTACGTCTAGCGGGGGGGCCGATGAGCAGTTCTTC. Translated, it gives CSASTSSGGADEQFF.

The chain joins TRBV20-1 to TRBJ2-5, with D perhaps TRBD2 (6 bases). Trimming pared 3 bases from V and 1 base from J, leaving 12 bases between. Germline lookup yields CDR1 DFQATT and CDR2 SNEGSKA (reference sequence). CDR3 length: 14 amino acids. As DNA, the CDR3 is TGCAGTGCTAGGTGGGCGGGGATCCAAGAGACCCAGTACTTC. This sequence encodes CSARWAGIQETQYF.

This rearrangement joins TRBV12-3 or TRBV12-4 to TRBJ1-2, with 10 bases fitting TRBD1. The CDR3 extends over 13 amino acids. Germline trimming cut 6 bases from V and 7 bases from J; bases unmatched to any gene: 5. The CDR3 here is CASRSGTGVGYTF. In nucleotides, the CDR3 is TGTGCCAGCAGGAGCGGGACAGGGGTTGGCTACACCTTC.